These 32 T cell receptor beta chains were all obtained from the same sample, sequenced in a study of shared clonotypes between healthy human individuals. Measured with immunoSEQ multiplex PCR; TCRdb has only the in-frame clones, and not every one. The table has millions of clones, about 92% seen once. Naive CD8 isolation took CD45RO-negative cells positively selected for CCR7 and excluded terminally differentiated effector memory CD45RA+ cells. Sequenced input: naive CD8+ T cells from PBMCs. The receptors were sampled from a young man in good health. Some clones in this sample may be carry-over from other donors' samples.

The rearrangement joins TRBV7-9 to TRBJ2-1, with no clear D. From germline, CDR1 is SEHNR and CDR2 FQNEAQ (reference sequence). The CDR3 spans 13 residues. V shed 1 base and J shed 7 bases, with 8 bases lying between them. The DNA for the CDR3 is TGTGCCAGCAGCTTAGTGCGGCAAAATGAGCAGTTCTTC. Translation gives CASSLVRQNEQFF.

The chain carries TRBV27 and TRBJ2-2, with TRBD2 identical over 10 bases. Germline CDR1 is MNHEY and CDR2 is SMNVEV (reference sequence). This CDR3 has 15 amino acids. Trimming cost V 6 bases and J 1 base; bases outside gene matches: 2. CDR3 sequence reads: CASSLAGENTGELFF. Here the CDR3 DNA reads TGTGCCAGCAGCCTAGCGGGAGAGAACACCGGGGAGCTGTTTTTT.

The gene calls are TRBV9 and TRBJ2-7, with 7 positions matching TRBD2. The junction had 13 bases not matched to a gene; V was cut back by 3 bases and J by 7 bases. The germline V gene encodes CDR1 SGDLS and CDR2 YYNGEE. The CDR3 sequence is 15 residues long. The CDR3 DNA is TGTGCCAGCAGCGCCGATGGGAGCGGGGAGAGGGAGCAGTACTTC. Residues: CASSADGSGEREQYF. The whole variable domain, filled in from reference TRBV9 and TRBJ2-7, reads DSGVTQTPKHLITATGQRVTLRCSPRSGDLSVYWYQQSLDQGLQFLIQYYNGEERAKGNILERFSAQQFPDLHSELNLSSLELGDSALYFCASSADGSGEREQYFGPGTRLTVT.

The gene calls are TRBV10-1 and TRBJ1-5, with a weak D call TRBD1 (5 bases). CDR1 and CDR2 (germline): WNHNN, SYGVQD (reference sequence). The CDR3 spans 13 residues. Trimming cost V 10 bases and J 7 bases, with 17 bases left between them. Here the CDR3 DNA reads TGCGCCACCCGACGACAGCAGGCCCAGCCCCAGCATTTT. It specifies CATRRQQAQPQHF.

The chain has TRBV19 and TRBJ1-5, with D perhaps matching TRBD1 (5 bases). Germline assignment: CDR1 LNHDA and CDR2 SQIVND (reference sequence). The CDR3 totals 14 residues. V gave up 6 bases and J gave up 7 bases, with 16 bases separating them. Written as DNA, the CDR3 is TGTGCCAGTAGCCTCCGGGACTTAGGACAGCCCCAGCATTTT. Translation: CASSLRDLGQPQHF.

This clone was counted once. The rearrangement joins TRBV7-6 to TRBJ2-7; unclear D gene. Germline lookup yields CDR1 SGHVS and CDR2 FNYEAQ. The CDR3 sequence is 13 residues long. V was trimmed by 0 bases and J by 4 bases, leaving 7 bases between them. CDR3 region: CASSLATGYEQYF. The CDR3 DNA is TGTGCCAGCAGCTTAGCAACCGGGTACGAGCAGTACTTC. Together with reference TRBV7-6 and TRBJ2-7, the CDR3 gives the full variable domain: GAGVSQSPRYKVTKRGQDVALRCDPISGHVSLYWYRQALGQGPEFLTYFNYEAQQDKSGLPNDRFSAERPEGSISTLTIQRTEQRDSAMYRCASSLATGYEQYFGPGTRLTVT.

V usage is TRBV7-9 and J usage is TRBJ2-7, with D possibly being TRBD1 or TRBD2 (5 bases each). The CDR3 runs 15 residues. Germline CDR1 and CDR2: SEHNR and FQNEAQ (reference sequence). V lost 1 base to trimming and J lost 5 bases, with 15 bases between them. For the CDR3, the DNA is TGTGCCAGCAGCTTAGTCTCAGGGAAGGAGGACGAGCAGTACTTC. Protein sequence: CASSLVSGKEDEQYF.

The chain has TRBV5-6 and TRBJ2-3; the D gene is possibly TRBD1 (6 bases). Germline V gives CDR1 SGHDT, CDR2 YYEEEE. Trimming pared 4 bases from V and 6 bases from J, leaving 27 bases between. The CDR3 spans 18 residues. The CDR3 spells CASSQDFGIRTALDTQYF. The CDR3 nucleotides are TGTGCCAGCAGCCAGGATTTTGGTATCAGGACAGCCTTGGATACGCAGTATTTT.

This chain's CDR3 is CSVARGRLTDTQYF. CDR3 DNA sequence: TGCAGCGTAGCAAGGGGGCGGTTAACAGATACGCAGTATTTT. The V call is TRBV29-1, the J call TRBJ2-3, with 7 bases that match TRBD1. Germline V gene data show CDR1 as SQVTM and CDR2 as ANQGSEA. The V segment lost 6 bases and the J segment 3 bases; nucleotides outside the gene matches: 9. This CDR3 comprises 14 residues.

This rearrangement joins TRBV7-2 to TRBJ1-5; D possibly corresponds to TRBD1 (5 bases). V was trimmed by 1 base and J by 0 bases, leaving 13 bases between them. Germline values: CDR1 SGHTA, CDR2 FQGNSA. CDR3 length: 17 amino acids. CDR3: CASSLGQTEYSNQPQHF. The CDR3, as DNA: TGTGCCAGCAGCTTAGGACAGACAGAATATAGCAATCAGCCCCAGCATTTT.

The chain links TRBV9 to TRBJ1-4; 8 bases fit TRBD1. The germline gives CDR1 SGDLS, CDR2 YYNGEE. The V segment lost 2 bases and the J segment 5 bases; nucleotides outside the gene matches: 5. There are 15 residues in the CDR3. The CDR3 is CASSVGQGRNEKLFF. The CDR3 DNA reads as TGTGCCAGCAGCGTTGGACAGGGACGGAATGAAAAACTGTTTTTT.

Here the CDR3 reads CASSVDYNGELFF. In DNA form, the CDR3 reads TGTGCCAGCAGCGTGGACTACAACGGGGAGCTGTTTTTT. V usage is TRBV7-9 and J usage is TRBJ2-2; D possibly corresponds to TRBD2 (6 bases). Trimming stripped 5 bases from V and 7 bases from J, with 11 bases between. From germline, CDR1 is SEHNR and CDR2 FQNEAQ (reference sequence). The CDR3 extends over 13 amino acids.

V usage is TRBV6-5 and J usage is TRBJ2-7; D call uncertain. Looked up from germline, CDR1 is MNHEY and CDR2 is SVGAGI. This CDR3 region has 13 residues. The V end lost 0 bases, the J end lost 3 bases, and 6 bases lay between the germline ends. CDR3 residues: CASSYSLFYEQYF. The CDR3 coding sequence is TGTGCCAGCAGTTACTCGTTGTTCTACGAGCAGTACTTC.

This rearrangement joins TRBV19 to TRBJ1-1, with D uncertain. Trimming removed 8 bases at V and 12 bases at J, with 16 bases between. CDR3 length: 11 amino acids. The germline V gene has CDR1 LNHDA and CDR2 SQIVND (reference sequence). The chain's CDR3 is CASSMARLTFF. The CDR3 DNA follows: TGTGCCAGTTCGATGGCGCGATTAACTTTCTTT.

V gene TRBV11-2 combines with J gene TRBJ2-1; TRBD2 aligns across 7 bases. Germline V CDR1 and CDR2: SGHAT, FQNNGV. Unmatched junction bases numbered 8, after V lost 2 bases and J lost 7 bases. The CDR3 spans 15 residues. This chain's CDR3 is CASSLNLRERNEQFF. The CDR3 DNA reads as TGTGCCAGCAGCTTAAATCTGCGGGAGCGGAATGAGCAGTTCTTC. Looking up the rest from reference TRBV11-2 and TRBJ2-1 gives the full variable domain: EAGVAQSPRYKIIEKRQSVAFWCNPISGHATLYWYQQILGQGPKLLIQFQNNGVVDDSQLPKDRFSAERLKGVDSTLKIQPAKLEDSAVYLCASSLNLRERNEQFFGPGTRLTVL.

The chain links TRBV30 to TRBJ1-6, with TRBD1 matching over 7 bases. The V gene end was trimmed by 1 base and the J gene end by 6 bases; junction bases not matched to a gene: 6. The CDR3 totals 15 residues. CDR1 and CDR2 (germline): GTSNPN, SVGIG (reference sequence). This CDR3 reads CAWSDGTDFNSPLHF. The CDR3 DNA reads as TGTGCCTGGAGTGATGGGACAGATTTTAATTCACCCCTCCACTTT.

The V gene is TRBV10-1, the J gene TRBJ2-1, with 8 bases aligning to TRBD2. CDR1 and CDR2 from the germline V gene are WNHNN and SYGVQD (reference sequence). Germline trimming cut 1 base from V and 3 bases from J; bases unmatched to any gene: 14. The CDR3 has 19 amino acids. In DNA form, the CDR3 reads TGCGCCAGCAGTGAGTTGCCGGGAGGGCCCGCCGAGGACTACAATGAGCAGTTCTTC. It specifies CASSELPGGPAEDYNEQFF.

As DNA, the CDR3 is TGTGCCAGCCGAATTGGGACGGGGAGGACCGGGGAGCTGTTTTTT. Translating it yields CASRIGTGRTGELFF. The chain links TRBV28 to TRBJ2-2; D possibly corresponds to TRBD2 (6 bases). This CDR3 comprises 15 residues. V lost 8 bases and J lost 5, with 18 bases in between. CDR1 and CDR2 (germline): MDHEN, SYDVKM.

The J gene is TRBJ1-1, the V gene TRBV7-9; D might be TRBD1 (5 bases). The CDR3 loop spans 15 amino acids. Germline V CDR1 and CDR2: SEHNR, FQNEAQ (reference sequence). Trimming left V 5 bases short and J 1 base short, with 14 bases between. The CDR3 DNA reads TGTGCCAGCAGCCTAGTTTTCGGGGGGAACACTGAAGCTTTCTTT. Translating gives CASSLVFGGNTEAFF.

V gene TRBV7-9 combines with J gene TRBJ2-7, with 11 nucleotides matching TRBD2. Germline V gene lookup returns CDR1 SEHNR and CDR2 FQNEAQ (reference sequence). The length of the CDR3 is 14 residues. After removal of 1 base from V and 6 bases from J, the junction contained 2 bases not matched to a gene. As DNA, the CDR3 is TGTGCCAGCAGCTTAGTCCTAGCGGGAGGCGAGCAGTACTTC. Translation gives CASSLVLAGGEQYF. Supplemented by reference TRBV7-9 and TRBJ2-7, the full variable domain reads DTGVSQNPRHKITKRGQNVTFRCDPISEHNRLYWYRQTLGQGPEFLTYFQNEAQLEKSRLLSDRFSAERPKGSFSTLEIQRTEQGDSAMYLCASSLVLAGGEQYFGPGTRLTVT.

This clone was found once. The genes are TRBV7-2 and TRBJ2-7, with D possibly TRBD1 on 5 matching bases. From germline, CDR1 is SGHTA and CDR2 FQGNSA. Trimming stripped 4 bases from V and 3 bases from J, with 19 bases between. The CDR3 sequence is 16 residues long. The CDR3 sequence is CASSSNRPTDHYEQYF. The CDR3 bases are TGTGCCAGCAGCTCCAACCGCCCGACAGATCACTACGAGCAGTACTTC. The variable domain in full, completed from reference TRBV7-2 and TRBJ2-7, reads GAGVSQSPSNKVTEKGKDVELRCDPISGHTALYWYRQSLGQGLEFLIYFQGNSAPDKSGLPSDRFSAERTGGSVSTLTIQRTQQEDSAVYLCASSSNRPTDHYEQYFGPGTRLTVT.

Only a few counts were recorded for this clone. The gene calls are TRBV27 and TRBJ1-2; D is unclear. The CDR3 extends over 13 amino acids. The V gene lost 7 bases and the J gene lost 5 bases, with 14 bases spanning the gap. CDR1 is MNHEY and CDR2 is SMNVEV in the germline V gene (reference sequence). CDR3 bases: TGTGCCAGCACTGGCTTGGGGAATTATGGCTACACCTTC. This sequence encodes CASTGLGNYGYTF.

This rearrangement joins TRBV9 to TRBJ1-5; weak D call: TRBD1 (5 bases). V lost 3 bases to trimming and J lost 2 bases, with 12 bases between them. Germline loops: CDR1 SGDLS, CDR2 YYNGEE. The CDR3 contains 15 residues. CDR3 in DNA: TGTGCCAGCAGCGCCTCCGGCAGGGGCAATCAGCCCCAGCATTTT. The encoded protein is CASSASGRGNQPQHF. Looking up the rest from reference TRBV9 and TRBJ1-5 gives the full variable domain: DSGVTQTPKHLITATGQRVTLRCSPRSGDLSVYWYQQSLDQGLQFLIQYYNGEERAKGNILERFSAQQFPDLHSELNLSSLELGDSALYFCASSASGRGNQPQHFGDGTRLSIL.

The rearrangement joins TRBV27 to TRBJ2-7; D possibly uses TRBD1 or TRBD2 (5 bases each). The CDR3 totals 15 residues. The germline CDR1 and CDR2 sequences are MNHEY and SMNVEV (reference sequence). V shed 1 base and J shed 2 bases, with 12 bases lying between them. CDR3 DNA sequence: TGTGCCAGCAGTTTATATAGGGACGCAGCCTACGAGCAGTACTTC. Translated: CASSLYRDAAYEQYF.

This clone was recorded once. V usage is TRBV6-5 and J usage is TRBJ2-5; D uncertain. Germline V CDR1 and CDR2: MNHEY, SVGAGI. The V gene lost 2 bases and the J gene lost 9 bases, with 7 bases spanning the gap. The CDR3 covers 11 residues. CDR3 nucleotide sequence: TGTGCCAGCAGTTACGGGCTGGCCCAGTACTTC. Its translation: CASSYGLAQYF.

CDR3 sequence reads: CASSLLAGMYNEQFF. For the CDR3, the DNA is TGTGCCAGCAGTTTACTAGCGGGAATGTACAATGAGCAGTTCTTC. The V and J genes are TRBV27 and TRBJ2-1; 9 bases are shared with TRBD2. Germline V lookup: CDR1 MNHEY, CDR2 SMNVEV (reference sequence). The CDR3 is 15 residues long. The J segment lost 4 bases and the V segment lost 2 bases, leaving 3 bases of the junction unmatched.

This rearrangement joins TRBV6-1 to TRBJ1-3; D is undetermined. V was shortened by 3 bases and J by 0 bases, with 9 bases between the two germline ends. The CDR3 extends over 15 amino acids. Germline CDR1 reads MNHNS; CDR2 reads SASEGT. The CDR3 nucleotides read TGTGCCAGCAGTGATGGACCGCACTCTGGAAACACCATATATTTT. This encodes CASSDGPHSGNTIYF.

V usage is TRBV6-6 and J usage is TRBJ1-2; D remains unclear. The CDR3 loop spans 10 amino acids. From germline, CDR1 is MNHNY and CDR2 SVGAGI (reference sequence). V lost 8 bases and J lost 7, with 8 bases in between. The DNA for the CDR3 is TGTGCCAGCGGGTATGGTGGCTACACCTTC. This translates into CASGYGGYTF.

This chain links TRBV5-1 with TRBJ2-1; TRBD2 is a possible D gene (6 bases). The V and J ends lost 1 base and 4 bases respectively, with 15 bases between them. This CDR3 comprises 16 residues. Germline lookup yields CDR1 SGHRS and CDR2 YFSETQ. Here the CDR3 DNA reads TGCGCCAGCAGCTTGCGTCGGGACTCAGCTTACAATGAGCAGTTCTTC. Translating it yields CASSLRRDSAYNEQFF.

The rearrangement uses TRBV5-8 and TRBJ1-3; D is unclear. V was cut by 4 bases and J by 3 bases, with 11 bases left in between. The CDR3 has 14 amino acids. Germline V gene data show CDR1 as SGHTS and CDR2 as YDEGEE. The CDR3 DNA sequence: TGTGCCAGCAGCCCGCCGTCTCATGGAAACACCATATATTTT. This sequence encodes CASSPPSHGNTIYF.

The CDR3 protein is CASSPVFRIAYNEQFF. CDR3 in DNA: TGTGCCAGCAGCCCGGTCTTCAGAATCGCCTACAATGAGCAGTTCTTC. V usage is TRBV9 and J usage is TRBJ2-1; D ambiguous. Germline CDR1 is SGDLS and CDR2 is YYNGEE. V lost 4 bases to trimming and J lost 2 bases, with 16 bases between them. There are 16 residues in the CDR3.

V and J are TRBV29-1 and TRBJ2-7, with 12 bases matching TRBD2. The ends lost 4 bases at V and 4 bases at J; junction bases unmatched: 5. The length of the CDR3 is 14 residues. Germline V lookup: CDR1 SQVTM, CDR2 ANQGSEA. The CDR3 DNA reads as TGCAGCGTTGGAACTAGCGGGGGGCGATACGAGCAGTACTTC. It yields the protein CSVGTSGGRYEQYF.